The entry below describes one T cell receptor (beta chain). No antigen is known for it. A much bigger clone sits one base away, suggesting this may be a read error. The final CDR3 position lacks the conserved phenylalanine or tryptophan, pointing to a likely read error. This record comes from a study of T cells in Graves' hyperthyroidism and ophthalmopathy. The germline gives CDR1 DFQATT, CDR2 SNEGSKA (reference sequence). The CDR3 is made up of 16 amino acids. The J segment lost 4 bases and the V segment lost 0 bases, leaving 10 bases of the junction unmatched. Orbital computed tomography, thyroid ultrasound, serum thyroxine and TRAb, and clinical symptoms together informed the diagnoses. What was amplified from RNA transcripts were TCR beta CDR3 regions. Initially, a first-round RT-PCR of the TCR CDR3 employed the HTBI primer set. Via MiXCR, TCRdb re-called the multiplex PCR reads, giving one row per CDR3 protein. The data contain about 380,000 distinct CDR3 sequences, 18% of them singletons.

Study-wide findings and caveats: Model output signaled ophthalmopathy a median roughly 6.5 months ahead of onset. The blood repertoire included most of the expanded thyroid clonotypes above 0.001. A model of 13 V-J features distinguished ophthalmopathy from stable hyperthyroidism.

The receptor was isolated from a man younger than 30 with Graves' ophthalmopathy. V gene TRBV20-1 combines with J gene TRBJ2-7, with 9 bases identical to TRBD2. The source material was blood. CDR3 sequence reads: CSARDLRAGGLYEQYL. CDR3 in DNA: TGCAGTGCTAGAGATCTTCGTGCGGGGGGGTTATACGAGCAGTACCTC.